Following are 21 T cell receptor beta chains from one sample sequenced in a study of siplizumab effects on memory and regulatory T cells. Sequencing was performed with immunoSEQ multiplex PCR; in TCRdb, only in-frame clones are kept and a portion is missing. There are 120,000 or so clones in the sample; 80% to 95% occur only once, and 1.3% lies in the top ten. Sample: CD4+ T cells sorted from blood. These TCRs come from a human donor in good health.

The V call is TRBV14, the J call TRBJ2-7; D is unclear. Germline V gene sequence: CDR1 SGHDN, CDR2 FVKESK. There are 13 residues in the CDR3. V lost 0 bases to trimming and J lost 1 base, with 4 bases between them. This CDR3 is CASSQDLSYEQYF. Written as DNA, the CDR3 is TGTGCCAGCAGCCAAGACCTTTCCTACGAGCAGTACTTC.

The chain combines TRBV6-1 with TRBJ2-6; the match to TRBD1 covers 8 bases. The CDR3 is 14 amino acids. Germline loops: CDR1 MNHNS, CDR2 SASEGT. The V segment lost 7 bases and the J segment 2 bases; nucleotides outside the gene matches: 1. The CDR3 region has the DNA TGTGCCAGCATCAGGGGGCCTGGGGCCAACGTCCTGACTTTC. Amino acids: CASIRGPGANVLTF.

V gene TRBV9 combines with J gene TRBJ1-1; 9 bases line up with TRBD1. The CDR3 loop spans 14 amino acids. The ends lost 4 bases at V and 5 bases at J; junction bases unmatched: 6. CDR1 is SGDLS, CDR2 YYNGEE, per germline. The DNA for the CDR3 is TGTGCCAGCAGCAAGAACAGGGGGCAGACTGAAGCTTTCTTT. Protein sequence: CASSKNRGQTEAFF.

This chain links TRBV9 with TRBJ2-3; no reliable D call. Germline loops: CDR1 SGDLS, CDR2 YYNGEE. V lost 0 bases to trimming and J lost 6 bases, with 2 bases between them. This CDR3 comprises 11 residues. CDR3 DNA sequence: TGTGCCAGCAGCGTAGGGGATACGCAGTATTTT. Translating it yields CASSVGDTQYF.

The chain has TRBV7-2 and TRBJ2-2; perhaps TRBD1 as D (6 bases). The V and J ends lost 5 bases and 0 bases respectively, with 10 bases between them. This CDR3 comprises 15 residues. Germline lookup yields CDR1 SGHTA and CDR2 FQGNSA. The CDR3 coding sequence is TGTGCCAGCAGCCCGGACAGAGCGAACACCGGGGAGCTGTTTTTT. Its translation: CASSPDRANTGELFF.

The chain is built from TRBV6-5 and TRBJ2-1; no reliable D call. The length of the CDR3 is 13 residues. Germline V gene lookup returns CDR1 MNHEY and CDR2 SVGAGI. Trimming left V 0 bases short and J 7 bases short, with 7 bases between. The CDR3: CASSYSDFNEQFF. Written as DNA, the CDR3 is TGTGCCAGCAGTTACTCAGACTTTAATGAGCAGTTCTTC.

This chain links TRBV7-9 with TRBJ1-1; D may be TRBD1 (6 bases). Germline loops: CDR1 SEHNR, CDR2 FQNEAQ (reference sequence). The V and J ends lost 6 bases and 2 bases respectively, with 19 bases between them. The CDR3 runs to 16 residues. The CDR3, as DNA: TGTGCCAGCAGGACACAGACCGGGACACCCAACACTGAAGCTTTCTTT. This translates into CASRTQTGTPNTEAFF.

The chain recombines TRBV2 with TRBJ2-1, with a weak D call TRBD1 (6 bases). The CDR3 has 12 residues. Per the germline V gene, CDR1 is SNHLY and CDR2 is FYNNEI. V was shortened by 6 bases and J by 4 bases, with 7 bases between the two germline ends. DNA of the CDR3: TGTGCCAGCAGCCAGGGGTACAATGAGCAGTTCTTC. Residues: CASSQGYNEQFF.

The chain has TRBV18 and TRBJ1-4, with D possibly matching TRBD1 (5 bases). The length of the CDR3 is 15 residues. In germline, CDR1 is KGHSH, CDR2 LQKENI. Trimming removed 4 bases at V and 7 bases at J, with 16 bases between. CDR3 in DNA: TGTGCCAGCTCACTTTCGGGACCTGCTGGTGAAAAACTGTTTTTT. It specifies CASSLSGPAGEKLFF. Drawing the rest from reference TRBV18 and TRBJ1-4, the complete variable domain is NAGVMQNPRHLVRRRGQEARLRCSPMKGHSHVYWYRQLPEEGLKFMVYLQKENIIDESGMPKERFSAEFPKEGPSILRIQQVVRGDSAAYFCASSLSGPAGEKLFFGSGTQLSVL.

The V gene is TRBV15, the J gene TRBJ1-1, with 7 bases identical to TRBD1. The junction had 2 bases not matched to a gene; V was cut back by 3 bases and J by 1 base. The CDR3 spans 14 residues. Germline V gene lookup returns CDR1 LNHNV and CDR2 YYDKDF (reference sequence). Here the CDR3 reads CATSSRTGNTEAFF. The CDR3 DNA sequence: TGTGCCACCAGCAGCCGGACAGGGAACACTGAAGCTTTCTTT.

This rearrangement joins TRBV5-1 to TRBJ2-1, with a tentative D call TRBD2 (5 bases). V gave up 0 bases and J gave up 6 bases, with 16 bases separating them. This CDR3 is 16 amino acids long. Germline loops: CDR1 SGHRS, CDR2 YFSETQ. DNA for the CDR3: TGCGCCAGCAGCTTGGGGCCCAACGCCGCGGGCAATGAGCAGTTCTTC. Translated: CASSLGPNAAGNEQFF.

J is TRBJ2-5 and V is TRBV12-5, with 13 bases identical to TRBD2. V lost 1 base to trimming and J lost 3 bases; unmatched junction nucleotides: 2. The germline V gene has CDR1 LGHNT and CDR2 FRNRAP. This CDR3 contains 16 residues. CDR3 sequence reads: CASGLGLAGGEETQYF. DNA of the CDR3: TGTGCTAGTGGTTTGGGACTAGCGGGGGGCGAAGAGACCCAGTACTTC.

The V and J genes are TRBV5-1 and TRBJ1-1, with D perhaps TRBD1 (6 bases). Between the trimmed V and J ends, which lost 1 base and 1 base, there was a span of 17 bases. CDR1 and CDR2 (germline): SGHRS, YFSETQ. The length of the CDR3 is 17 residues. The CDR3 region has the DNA TGCGCCAGCAGCTTGCAAGGAGGGGGAAGGAGGAACACTGAAGCTTTCTTT. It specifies CASSLQGGGRRNTEAFF.

The CDR3 DNA follows: TGTGCCAGCAGTCAATACACAGATACGCAGTATTTT. Translated: CASSQYTDTQYF. The V gene is TRBV6-6, the J gene TRBJ2-3; D unclear. Trimming cost V 5 bases and J 2 bases, with 5 bases left between them. The CDR3 sequence is 12 residues long. Per germline, CDR1 MNHNY and CDR2 SVGAGI (reference sequence).

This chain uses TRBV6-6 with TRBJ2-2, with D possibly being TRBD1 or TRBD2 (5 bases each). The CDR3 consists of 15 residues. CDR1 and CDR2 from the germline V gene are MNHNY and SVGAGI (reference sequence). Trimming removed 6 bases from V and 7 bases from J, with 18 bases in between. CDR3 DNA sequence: TGTGCCAGCAGAAACCCCATCGGGGCGGTCGGGGAGCTGTTTTTT. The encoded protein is CASRNPIGAVGELFF.

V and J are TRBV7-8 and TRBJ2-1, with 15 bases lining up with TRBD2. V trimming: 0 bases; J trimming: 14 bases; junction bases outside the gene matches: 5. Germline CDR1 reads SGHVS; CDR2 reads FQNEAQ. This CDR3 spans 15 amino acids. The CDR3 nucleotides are TGTGCCAGCAGCTTAGCGGGACTAGCGGGGGGTGGTAAGTTCTTC. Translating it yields CASSLAGLAGGGKFF.

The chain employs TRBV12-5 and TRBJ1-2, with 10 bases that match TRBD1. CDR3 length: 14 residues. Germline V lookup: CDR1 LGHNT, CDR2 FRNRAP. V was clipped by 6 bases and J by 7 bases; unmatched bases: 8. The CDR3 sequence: CASGTGQGQRGYTF. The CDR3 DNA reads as TGTGCTAGTGGCACGGGACAGGGGCAGCGTGGCTACACCTTC. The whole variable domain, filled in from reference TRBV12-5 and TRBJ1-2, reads DARVTQTPRHKVTEMGQEVTMRCQPILGHNTVFWYRQTMMQGLELLAYFRNRAPLDDSGMPKDRFSAEMPDATLATLKIQPSEPRDSAVYFCASGTGQGQRGYTFGSGTRLTVV.

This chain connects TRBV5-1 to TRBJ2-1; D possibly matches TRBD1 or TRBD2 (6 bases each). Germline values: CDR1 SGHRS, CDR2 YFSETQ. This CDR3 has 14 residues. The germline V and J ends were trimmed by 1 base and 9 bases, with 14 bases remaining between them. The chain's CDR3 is CASSLSGAEGEQFF. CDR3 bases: TGCGCCAGCAGCTTGTCGGGGGCCGAGGGTGAGCAGTTCTTC.

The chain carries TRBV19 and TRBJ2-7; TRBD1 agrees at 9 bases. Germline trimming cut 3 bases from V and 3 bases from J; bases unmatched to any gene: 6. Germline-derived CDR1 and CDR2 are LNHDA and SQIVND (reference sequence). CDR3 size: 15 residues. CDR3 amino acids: CASSMGRTGVYEQYF. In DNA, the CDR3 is TGTGCCAGTAGTATGGGACGGACAGGGGTCTACGAGCAGTACTTC.

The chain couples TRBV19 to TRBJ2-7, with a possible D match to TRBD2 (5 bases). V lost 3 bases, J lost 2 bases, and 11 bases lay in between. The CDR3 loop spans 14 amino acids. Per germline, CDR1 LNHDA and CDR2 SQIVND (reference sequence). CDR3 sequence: CASSIGVLTYEQYF. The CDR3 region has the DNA TGTGCCAGTAGTATCGGGGTCCTTACCTACGAGCAGTACTTC.

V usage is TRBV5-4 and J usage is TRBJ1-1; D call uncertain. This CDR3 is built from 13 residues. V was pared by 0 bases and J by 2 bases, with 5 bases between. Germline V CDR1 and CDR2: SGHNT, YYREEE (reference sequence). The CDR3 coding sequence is TGTGCCAGCAGCTTGGGTGTAAACACTGAAGCTTTCTTT. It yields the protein CASSLGVNTEAFF.